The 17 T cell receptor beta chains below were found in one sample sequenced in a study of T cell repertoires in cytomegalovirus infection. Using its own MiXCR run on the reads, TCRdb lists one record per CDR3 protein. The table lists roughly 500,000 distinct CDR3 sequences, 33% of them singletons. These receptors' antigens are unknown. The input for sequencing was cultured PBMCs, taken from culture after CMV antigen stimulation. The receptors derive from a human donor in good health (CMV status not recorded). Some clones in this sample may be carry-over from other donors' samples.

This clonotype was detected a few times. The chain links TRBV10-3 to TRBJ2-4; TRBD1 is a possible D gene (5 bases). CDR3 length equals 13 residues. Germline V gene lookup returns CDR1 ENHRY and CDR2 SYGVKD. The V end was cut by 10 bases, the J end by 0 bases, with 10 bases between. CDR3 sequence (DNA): TGTGCCAGCAGGGCCCTAGCCAAAAACATTCAGTACTTC. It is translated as CASRALAKNIQYF.

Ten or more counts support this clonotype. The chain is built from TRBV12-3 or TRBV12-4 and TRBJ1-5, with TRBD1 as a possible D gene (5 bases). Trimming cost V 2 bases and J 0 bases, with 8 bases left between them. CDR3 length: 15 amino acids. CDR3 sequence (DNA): TGTGCCAGCAGTTTATGGGGACTTAGCAATCAGCCCCAGCATTTT. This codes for CASSLWGLSNQPQHF.

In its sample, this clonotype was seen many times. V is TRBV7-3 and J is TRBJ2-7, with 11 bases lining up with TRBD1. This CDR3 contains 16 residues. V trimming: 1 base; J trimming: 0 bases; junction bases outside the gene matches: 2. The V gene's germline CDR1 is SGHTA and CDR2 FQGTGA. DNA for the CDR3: TGTGCCAGCAGCTTAATGGGGACAGGGGGCTCCTACGAGCAGTACTTC. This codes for CASSLMGTGGSYEQYF. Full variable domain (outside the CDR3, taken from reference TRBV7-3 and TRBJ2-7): GAGVSQTPSNKVTEKGKYVELRCDPISGHTALYWYRQSLGQGPEFLIYFQGTGAADDSGLPNDRFFAVRPEGSVSTLKIQRTERGDSAVYLCASSLMGTGGSYEQYFGPGTRLTVT.

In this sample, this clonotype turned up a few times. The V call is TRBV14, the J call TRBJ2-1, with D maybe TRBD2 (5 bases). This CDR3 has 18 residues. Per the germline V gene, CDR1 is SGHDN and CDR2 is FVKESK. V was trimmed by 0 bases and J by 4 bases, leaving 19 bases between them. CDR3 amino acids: CASSQDLLSETWYNEQFF. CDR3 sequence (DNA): TGTGCCAGCAGCCAAGATCTTCTTAGCGAGACATGGTACAATGAGCAGTTCTTC.

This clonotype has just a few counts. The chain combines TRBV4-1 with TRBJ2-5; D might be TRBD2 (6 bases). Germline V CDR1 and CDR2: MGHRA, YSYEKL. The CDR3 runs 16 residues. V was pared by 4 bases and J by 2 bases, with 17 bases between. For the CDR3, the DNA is TGCGCCAGCAGCCGACTTAGACTAGACAATCAAGAGACCCAGTACTTC. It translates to CASSRLRLDNQETQYF.

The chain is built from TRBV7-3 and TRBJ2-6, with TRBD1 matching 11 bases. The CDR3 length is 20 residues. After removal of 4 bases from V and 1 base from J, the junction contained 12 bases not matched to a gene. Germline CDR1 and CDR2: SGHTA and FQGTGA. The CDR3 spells CASSSSSGTGGFSGANVLTF. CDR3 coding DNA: TGTGCCAGCAGCTCTTCATCCGGGACAGGGGGATTTTCTGGGGCCAACGTCCTGACTTTC.

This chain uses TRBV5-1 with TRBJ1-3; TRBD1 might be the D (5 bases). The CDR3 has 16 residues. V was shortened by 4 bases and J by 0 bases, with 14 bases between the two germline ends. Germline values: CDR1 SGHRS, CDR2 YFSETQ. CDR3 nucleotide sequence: TGCGCCAGCAGCGGGGACGGAGTTCTCTCTGGAAACACCATATATTTT. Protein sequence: CASSGDGVLSGNTIYF.

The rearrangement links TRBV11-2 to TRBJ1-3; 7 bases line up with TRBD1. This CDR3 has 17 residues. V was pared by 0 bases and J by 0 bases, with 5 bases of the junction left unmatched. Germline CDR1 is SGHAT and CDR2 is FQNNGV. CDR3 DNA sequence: TGTGCCAGCAGCTTAGACCTGGACAGGAGCTCTGGAAACACCATATATTTT. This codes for CASSLDLDRSSGNTIYF.

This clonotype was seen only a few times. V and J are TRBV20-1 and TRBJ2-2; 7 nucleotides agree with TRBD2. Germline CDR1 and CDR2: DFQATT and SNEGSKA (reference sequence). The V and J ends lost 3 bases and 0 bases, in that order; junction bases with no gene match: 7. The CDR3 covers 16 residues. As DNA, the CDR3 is TGCAGTGCTAGGGACGGGACTACCGCGAACACCGGGGAGCTGTTTTTT. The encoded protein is CSARDGTTANTGELFF.

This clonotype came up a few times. The chain's CDR3 is CASSLVLGEDGETQYF. The CDR3 nucleotides are TGTGCCAGCAGCTTAGTTCTGGGGGAAGACGGAGAGACCCAGTACTTC. The genes are TRBV7-8 and TRBJ2-5; D might be TRBD1 or TRBD2, each matching 5 bases. Trimming removed 1 base from V and 4 bases from J, with 16 bases in between. The CDR3 is 16 amino acids. Per the germline V gene, CDR1 is SGHVS and CDR2 is FQNEAQ.

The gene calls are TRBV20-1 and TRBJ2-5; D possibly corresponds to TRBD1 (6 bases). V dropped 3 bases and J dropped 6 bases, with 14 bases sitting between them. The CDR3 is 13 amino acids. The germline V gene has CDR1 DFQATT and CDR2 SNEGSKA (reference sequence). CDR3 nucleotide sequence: TGCAGTGCTAGTTTGCAGGGGAAAAAGACCCAGTACTTC. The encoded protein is CSASLQGKKTQYF.

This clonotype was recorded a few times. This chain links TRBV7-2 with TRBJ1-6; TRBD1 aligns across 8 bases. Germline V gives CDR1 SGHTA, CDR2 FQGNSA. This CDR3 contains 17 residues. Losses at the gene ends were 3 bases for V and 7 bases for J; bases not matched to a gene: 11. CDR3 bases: TGTGCCAGCAGCTTGGGACGAATCAGGGGGCTGAATTCACCCCTCCACTTT. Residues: CASSLGRIRGLNSPLHF.

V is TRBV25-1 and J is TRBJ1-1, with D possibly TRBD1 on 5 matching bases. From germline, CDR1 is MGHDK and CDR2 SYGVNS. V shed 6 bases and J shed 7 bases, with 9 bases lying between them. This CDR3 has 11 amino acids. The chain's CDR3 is CASRGRIEAFF. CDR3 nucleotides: TGTGCCAGCAGGGGACGGATTGAAGCTTTCTTT.

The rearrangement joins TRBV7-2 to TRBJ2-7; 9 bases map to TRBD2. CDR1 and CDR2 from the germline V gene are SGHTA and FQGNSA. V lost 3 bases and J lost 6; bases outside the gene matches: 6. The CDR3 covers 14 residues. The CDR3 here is CASSLLAGVGEQYV. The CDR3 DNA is TGTGCCAGCAGCTTGTTAGCGGGAGTAGGCGAGCAGTACGTC.

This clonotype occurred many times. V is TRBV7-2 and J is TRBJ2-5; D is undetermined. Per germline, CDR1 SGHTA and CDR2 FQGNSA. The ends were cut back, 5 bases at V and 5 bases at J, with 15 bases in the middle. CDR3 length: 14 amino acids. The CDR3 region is CASSPGLGFETQYF. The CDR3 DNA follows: TGTGCCAGCAGCCCAGGTCTAGGATTTGAGACCCAGTACTTC.

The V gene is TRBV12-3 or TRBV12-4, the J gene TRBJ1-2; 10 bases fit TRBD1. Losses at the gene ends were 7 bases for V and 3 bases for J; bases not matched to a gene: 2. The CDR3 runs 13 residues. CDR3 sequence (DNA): TGTGCCAGCAATGGACAGGGGGACTATGGCTACACCTTC. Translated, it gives CASNGQGDYGYTF.

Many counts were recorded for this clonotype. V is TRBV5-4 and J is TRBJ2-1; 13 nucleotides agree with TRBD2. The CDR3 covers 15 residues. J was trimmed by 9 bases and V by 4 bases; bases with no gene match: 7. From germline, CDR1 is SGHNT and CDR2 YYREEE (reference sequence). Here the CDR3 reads CASSRGLAGASEQFF. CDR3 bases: TGTGCCAGCAGCCGCGGACTAGCGGGAGCTTCTGAGCAGTTCTTC.